This T cell receptor (beta chain) is drawn from a study of T cell responses to AZD1222 COVID-19 vaccine. Study-level information: Pooled in the analysis were second doses at about 4 or about 12 weeks.

Notes on this clone: The antigen is not known.

This table comes from immunoSEQ multiplex PCR, and its TCRdb copy is limited to in-frame clones, with some not included. The profile shows roughly 120,000 clones, about 85% of them singletons. Overall study findings and caveats: Vaccine-associated CD4 TCRs ranged over spike, dominating at 160-218 and 743-854.

The CDR3 length is 14 residues. The V end lost 4 bases, the J end lost 6 bases, and 13 bases lay between the germline ends. Looked up from germline, CDR1 is LGHDT and CDR2 is YNNKEL (reference sequence). The input for sequencing was peripheral blood, taken on day 0 of AZD1222 vaccination. The TCR was taken from an adult in good health. V is TRBV3-1 (or the pseudogene TRBV3-2) and J is TRBJ1-3; D gene ambiguous. The CDR3, as DNA: TGTGCCAGCAGCCCCTCGACCGGGTTAAACACCATATATTTT. This encodes CASSPSTGLNTIYF.